The present T cell receptor (beta chain) was sequenced within a study of T cells expressing NK-cell markers. The overall study: Seven HCMV-seropositive donors and one seronegative donor made up the eight sequenced donors. Study findings and constraints: CD8+ T cells in a handful of donors included dominant NKG2C+ clonotypes at about 1.0-7.0%.

Regarding this clonotype: Its antigen is undetermined.

Synthesis of TCR beta cDNA relied on 5'RACE template switching carrying UMIs. For each CDR3 protein, TCRdb gives one entry from its re-call of the 5' RACE reads, without DNA. The table for this sample gives about 160,000 distinct CDR3 sequences. Germline V gene lookup returns CDR1 KGHSH and CDR2 LQKENI. This CDR3 is built from 14 residues. The chain carries TRBV18 and TRBJ1-2; TCRdb's D call of TRBD1 is untestable without DNA. Sample: blood T cells: a sorted CD56 or NKG2C T cell subset, CD4+ or CD8+ T cells, or bulk PBMC T cells (not recorded which). This clonotype originated in a woman aged 18-70 years in good health. The CDR3 loop is CASSPAQDMGGYTF.